Described below is a single T cell receptor beta chain sequence and its context. Its antigen remains undetermined. No quality values exist for individual bases; no much larger clone is one base distant. CDR1 is given as SGHAT and CDR2 as FQNNGV, both from the germline V gene. The CDR3, cysteine through phenylalanine, is 11 amino acids long. Only the CDR3 portion is preserved as DNA: 33 bases, with reading frame beginning at the first base. The V end loses 5 bases and the J end loses 12 bases, and a stretch of 10 bases separates them. The data belong to a study of blood T cell repertoires in COVID-19 (dated by TCRdb to 2020 to 2022). Concerning the study at large: Samples from collaborators originated in the United States, Italy and Spain and spanned both the acute and convalescent phases of COVID-19. Where available, HLA class I and class II types were obtained from metadata supplied by the sample provider rather than from assay-based typing. The prospective study material was composed of cDNA or gDNA derived from T cells, B-cell-depleted T cells, or PBMCs. The dataset comprised deeply sampled blood TCRbeta repertoires from subjects exposed to, actively infected with, or recovered from COVID-19. The samples were drawn from two sources: the first 160 participants of the ongoing ImmuneRACE study, and 1,000 to 1,500 subjects contributed by 6 global collaborators. The repertoires were released in a freely available public database meant as a resource for research on the immune response to SARS-CoV-2. A de-identified subject ID, COVID-19 status, age in years and sex were almost always included in the sample metadata. General conclusions and limits of the study: The amount of clinical and demographic metadata varied by source and participant and was provided uncurated.

TCRbeta CDR3 regions were amplified from genomic DNA by means of the immunoSEQ Assay, a bias-controlled multiplex PCR. Regarding the original processing steps: Nucleated cell counts per sample were estimated from amplification of reference gene primers within the assay. To quantify the absolute abundance of each unique TCRbeta CDR3 rearrangement, sequence reads were collapsed and filtered. For each sample, productive Simpson clonality was calculated by taking the square root of Simpson's diversity index across productive rearrangements. Imported from immuneACCESS, the table was reduced by TCRdb to in-frame sequences with V and J called. These copies leave out some clones; in studies compared against another copy, an unresolved V gene accounts for under half, and the cause of the remainder is not known. V, J and clone size are taken as reported in that table, and D and trimming were inferred from the DNA itself. The sample has approximately 300,000 clones on record, around nine tenths of them singletons. The ten most abundant clones make up approximately 2% of the sample.

In Seattle, one collaborating source enrolled patients while the infection was active and tracked those patients longitudinally over the course of disease. Collaborating institutions collected whole blood in K2EDTA tubes following their own protocols. For TCRbeta analysis, collaborators shipped samples as frozen whole blood, isolated PBMCs, or DNA extracted from either of those sample types. The sequenced sample consisted of peripheral blood. This TCR came from a woman aged 25 to 39 with COVID-19, enrolled during active disease. The chain links TRBV11-2 with TRBJ1-4; the D region possibly corresponds to TRBD1 (5 bases align). The nucleotides read TGTGCCAGCAGCCTGACAGCTGAACTGTTTTTT. The resulting protein is CASSLTAELFF.